What follows is one T cell receptor (beta chain) and its context. The sample belongs to a study of cytomegalovirus exposure and HLA in healthy donors. Assay: immunoSEQ multiplex PCR; the TCRdb copy retains only in-frame clones and omits some. The sample has 330,000 or so clones, roughly 85% seen once; the top ten hold over 0.8%. Germline CDR1 reads MGHRA; CDR2 reads YSYEKL. V shed 4 bases and J 5 bases; nucleotides not matched to a gene: 6. CDR3 size: 15 residues. Sequencing was performed on PBMCs. The TCR comes from a woman aged 18-29 years in good health and CMV-seronegative. The chain couples TRBV4-1 to TRBJ2-2, with 8 bases aligning to TRBD2. CDR3 amino acids: CASSPPERETGELFF. Here the CDR3 DNA reads TGCGCCAGCAGCCCCCCGGAGCGGGAGACCGGGGAGCTGTTTTTT.